Described below is a single T cell receptor (beta chain) sequence and its context. The data originate from a study of tumor T cells in aggressive B-cell lymphoma. The CDR3 contains 16 residues. The germline V gene has CDR1 MDHEN and CDR2 SYDVKM. V gave up 1 base and J gave up 1 base; unmatched junction bases: 5. Assay: immunoSEQ multiplex PCR; the TCRdb copy retains only in-frame clones and omits some. The table has several thousand clones, nearly 90% seen once. The sequence came from an adult with diffuse large B cell lymphoma. Some clones in this sample may be carry-over from other donors' samples. V gene TRBV28 combines with J gene TRBJ1-1; TRBD1 matches at 8 bases. The sequenced material came from tumor tissue. For the CDR3, the DNA is TGTGCCAGCAGTTTATTCGGCAGGGGGCGGAACACTGAAGCTTTCTTT. Protein sequence: CASSLFGRGRNTEAFF.